The present entry profiles one TCR beta chain with its context. These data belong to a study of cytomegalovirus exposure and HLA in healthy donors. The CDR3 runs 16 residues. Germline CDR1 and CDR2: SGDLS and YYNGEE. Trimming shortened V by 3 bases and J by 4 bases, and 19 bases separated the two germline ends. 13 Jbeta primers and 60 Vbeta primers were used for the PCR. Clones were read by immunoSEQ multiplex PCR, and TCRdb kept only the in-frame ones, dropping some. Of roughly 100,000 clones in the sample, almost 80% were seen once. V is TRBV9 and J is TRBJ1-2, with D unresolved. This TCR derives from a man aged 50 to 59 in good health and CMV-seropositive. Sequenced sample: PBMCs. The CDR3: CASSAPRGISGYGYTF. CDR3 nucleotides: TGTGCCAGCAGCGCTCCCCGGGGAATTTCTGGCTATGGCTACACCTTC.